This TCR beta chain was obtained from a study of cytomegalovirus exposure and HLA in healthy donors. This clone has only one observation. Its antigen is currently unknown. Study-level results: A few CMV-associated chains were confirmed in vitro to be specific for CMV antigens.

Produced via immunoSEQ multiplex PCR; TCRdb's table is partial and in-frame only. The table lists some 76,000 clones, 94% of them singletons. Germline CDR1 is SGHDT and CDR2 is YYEEEE. Germline trimming cut 4 bases from V and 10 bases from J; bases unmatched to any gene: 9. The CDR3 consists of 14 residues. Sequencing was performed on PBMCs. The chain couples TRBV5-6 to TRBJ2-1, with 9 nucleotides matching TRBD1. This sequence was found in a woman aged 18 to 35 in good health and CMV-seropositive. CDR3 DNA: TGTGCCAGCAGCGCACCGGGACAGGGTCGAGAGCAGTTCTTC. Its protein is CASSAPGQGREQFF. The whole variable domain, filled in from reference TRBV5-6 and TRBJ2-1, reads DAGVTQSPTHLIKTRGQQVTLRCSPKSGHDTVSWYQQALGQGPQFIFQYYEEEERQRGNFPDRFSGHQFPNYSSELNVNALLLGDSALYLCASSAPGQGREQFFGPGTRLTVL.